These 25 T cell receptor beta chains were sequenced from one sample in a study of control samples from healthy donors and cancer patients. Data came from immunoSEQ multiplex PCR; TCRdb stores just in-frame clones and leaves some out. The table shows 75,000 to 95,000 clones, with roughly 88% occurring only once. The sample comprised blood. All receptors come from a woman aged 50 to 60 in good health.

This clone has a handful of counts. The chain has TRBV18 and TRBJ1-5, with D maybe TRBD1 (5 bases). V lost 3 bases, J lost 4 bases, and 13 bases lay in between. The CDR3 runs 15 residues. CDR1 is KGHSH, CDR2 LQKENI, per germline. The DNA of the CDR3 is TGTGCCAGCTCACCCGGGACCCCAGCAAATCAGCCCCAGCATTTT. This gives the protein CASSPGTPANQPQHF.

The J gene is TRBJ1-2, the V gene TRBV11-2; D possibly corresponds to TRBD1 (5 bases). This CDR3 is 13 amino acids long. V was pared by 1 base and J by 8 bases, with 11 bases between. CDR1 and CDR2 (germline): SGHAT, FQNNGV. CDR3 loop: CASSLGTGDGYTF. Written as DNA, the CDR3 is TGTGCCAGCAGCTTAGGGACGGGGGACGGCTACACCTTC.

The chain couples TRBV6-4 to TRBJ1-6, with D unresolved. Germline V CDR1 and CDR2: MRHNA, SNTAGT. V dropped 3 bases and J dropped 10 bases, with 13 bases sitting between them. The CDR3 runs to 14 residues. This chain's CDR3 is CASSDSPGGSPLHF. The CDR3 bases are TGTGCCAGCAGTGATTCCCCGGGAGGCTCACCCCTCCACTTT.

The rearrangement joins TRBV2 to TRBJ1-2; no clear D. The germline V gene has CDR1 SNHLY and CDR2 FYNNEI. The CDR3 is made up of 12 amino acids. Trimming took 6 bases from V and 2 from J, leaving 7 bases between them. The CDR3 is CASRDRNYGYTF. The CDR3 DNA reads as TGTGCCAGCAGGGACCGAAACTATGGCTACACCTTC.

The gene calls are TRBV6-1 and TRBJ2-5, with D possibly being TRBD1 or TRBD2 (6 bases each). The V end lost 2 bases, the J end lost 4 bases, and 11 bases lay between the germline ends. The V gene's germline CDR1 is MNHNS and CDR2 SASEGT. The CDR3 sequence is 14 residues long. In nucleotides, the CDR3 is TGTGCCAGCAGTGAATATGGGGGGCCAGAGACCCAGTACTTC. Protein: CASSEYGGPETQYF.

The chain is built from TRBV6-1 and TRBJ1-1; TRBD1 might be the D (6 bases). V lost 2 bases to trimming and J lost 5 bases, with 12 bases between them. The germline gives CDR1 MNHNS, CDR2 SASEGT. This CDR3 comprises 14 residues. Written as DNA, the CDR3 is TGTGCCAGCAGTGAATTACAGGGCGGGACTGAAGCTTTCTTT. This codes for CASSELQGGTEAFF.

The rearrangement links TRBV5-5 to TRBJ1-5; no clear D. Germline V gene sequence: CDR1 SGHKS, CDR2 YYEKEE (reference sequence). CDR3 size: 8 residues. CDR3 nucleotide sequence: TGTTTCCCCCAGCCCCAGCATTTT. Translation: CFPQPQHF. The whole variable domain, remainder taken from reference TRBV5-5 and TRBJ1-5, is DAGVTQSPTHLIKTRGQQVTLRCSPISGHKSVSWYQQVLGQGPQFIFQYYEKEERGRGNFPDRFSARQFPNYSSELNVNALLLGDSALYLCFPQPQHFGDGTRLSIL.

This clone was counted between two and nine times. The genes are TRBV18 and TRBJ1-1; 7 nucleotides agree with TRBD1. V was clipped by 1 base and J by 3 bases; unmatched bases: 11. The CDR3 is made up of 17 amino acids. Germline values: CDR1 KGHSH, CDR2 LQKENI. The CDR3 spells CASSPRQGQGGDTEAFF. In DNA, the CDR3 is TGTGCCAGCTCACCACGACAGGGTCAGGGAGGGGACACTGAAGCTTTCTTT.

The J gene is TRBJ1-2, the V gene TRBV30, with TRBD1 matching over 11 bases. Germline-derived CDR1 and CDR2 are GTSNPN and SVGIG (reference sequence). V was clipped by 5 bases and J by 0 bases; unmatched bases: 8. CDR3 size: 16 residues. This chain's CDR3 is CAWSTGTGGSNYGYTF. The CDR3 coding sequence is TGTGCCTGGTCGACAGGGACAGGGGGATCTAACTATGGCTACACCTTC.

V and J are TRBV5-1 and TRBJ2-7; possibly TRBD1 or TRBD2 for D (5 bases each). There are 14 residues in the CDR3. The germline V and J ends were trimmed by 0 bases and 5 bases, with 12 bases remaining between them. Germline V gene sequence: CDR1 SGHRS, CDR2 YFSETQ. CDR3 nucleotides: TGCGCCAGCAGCTTGGCGGCGGGCAGGGACGAGCAGTACTTC. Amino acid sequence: CASSLAAGRDEQYF. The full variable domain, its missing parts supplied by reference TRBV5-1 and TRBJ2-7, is KAGVTQTPRYLIKTRGQQVTLSCSPISGHRSVSWYQQTPGQGLQFLFEYFSETQRNKGNFPGRFSGRQFSNSRSEMNVSTLELGDSALYLCASSLAAGRDEQYFGPGTRLTVT.

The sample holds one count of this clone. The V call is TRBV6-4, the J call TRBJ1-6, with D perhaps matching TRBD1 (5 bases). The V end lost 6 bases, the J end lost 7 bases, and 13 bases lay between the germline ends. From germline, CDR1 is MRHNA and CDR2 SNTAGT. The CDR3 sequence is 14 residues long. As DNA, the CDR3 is TGTGCCAGCAGAGCAGGGATGTGGAATTCACCCCTCCACTTT. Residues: CASRAGMWNSPLHF.

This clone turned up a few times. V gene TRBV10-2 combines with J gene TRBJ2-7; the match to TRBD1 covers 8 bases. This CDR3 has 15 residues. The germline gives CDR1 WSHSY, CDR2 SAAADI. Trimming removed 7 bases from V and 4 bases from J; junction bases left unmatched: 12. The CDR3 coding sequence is TGCGCCAGCACCTACACCGGGACAGGACCTTACGAGCAGTACTTC. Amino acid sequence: CASTYTGTGPYEQYF.

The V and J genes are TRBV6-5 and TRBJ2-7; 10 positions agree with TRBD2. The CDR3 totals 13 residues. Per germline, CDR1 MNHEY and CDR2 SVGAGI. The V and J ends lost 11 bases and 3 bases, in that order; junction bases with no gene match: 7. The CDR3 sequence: CAALTSGDYEQYF. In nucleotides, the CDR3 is TGTGCCGCATTAACTAGCGGGGACTACGAGCAGTACTTC.

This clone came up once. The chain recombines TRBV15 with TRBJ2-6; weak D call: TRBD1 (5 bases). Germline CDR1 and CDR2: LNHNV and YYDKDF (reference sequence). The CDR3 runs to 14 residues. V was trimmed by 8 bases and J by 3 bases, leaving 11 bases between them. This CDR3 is CATSNRNGANVLTF. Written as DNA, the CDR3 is TGTGCCACCTCGAACAGGAATGGGGCCAACGTCCTGACTTTC.

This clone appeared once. CDR3 protein: CATAATRGNEKLFF. The CDR3 DNA is TGTGCCACCGCAGCTACGAGGGGTAATGAAAAACTGTTTTTT. The chain combines TRBV19 with TRBJ1-4; possibly TRBD1 for D (5 bases). Per germline, CDR1 LNHDA and CDR2 SQIVND (reference sequence). The length of the CDR3 is 14 residues. Trimming stripped 10 bases from V and 4 bases from J, with 16 bases between.

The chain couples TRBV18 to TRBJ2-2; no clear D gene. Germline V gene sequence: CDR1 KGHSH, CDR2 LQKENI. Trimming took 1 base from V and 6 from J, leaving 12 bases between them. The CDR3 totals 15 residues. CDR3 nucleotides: TGTGCCAGCTCACCACAGGCGTTGGGCTCCGGGGAGCTGTTTTTT. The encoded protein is CASSPQALGSGELFF.

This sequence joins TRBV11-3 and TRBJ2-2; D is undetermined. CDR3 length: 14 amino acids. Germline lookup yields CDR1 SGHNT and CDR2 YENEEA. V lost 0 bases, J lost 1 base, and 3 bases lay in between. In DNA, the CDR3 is TGTGCCAGCAGCTTAGAGGAGAACACCGGGGAGCTGTTTTTT. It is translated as CASSLEENTGELFF.

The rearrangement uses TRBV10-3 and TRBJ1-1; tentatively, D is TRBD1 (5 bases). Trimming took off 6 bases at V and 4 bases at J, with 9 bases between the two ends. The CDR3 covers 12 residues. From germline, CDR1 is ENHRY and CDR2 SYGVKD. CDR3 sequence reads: CAIRTVGTEAFF. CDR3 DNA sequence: TGTGCCATCAGGACAGTGGGCACTGAAGCTTTCTTT.

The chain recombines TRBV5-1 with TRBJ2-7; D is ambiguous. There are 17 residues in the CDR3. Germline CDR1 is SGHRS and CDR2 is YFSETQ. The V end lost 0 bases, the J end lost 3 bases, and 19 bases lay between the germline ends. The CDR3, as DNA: TGCGCCAGCAGCTTGGAACCTCCGACCTCCTACTACTACGAGCAGTACTTC. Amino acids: CASSLEPPTSYYYEQYF.

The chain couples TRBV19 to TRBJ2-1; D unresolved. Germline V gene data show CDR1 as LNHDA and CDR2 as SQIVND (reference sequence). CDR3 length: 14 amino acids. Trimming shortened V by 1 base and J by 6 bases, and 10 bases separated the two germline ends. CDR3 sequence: CASSIVKIPNEQFF. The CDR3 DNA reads TGTGCCAGTAGTATAGTAAAGATCCCCAATGAGCAGTTCTTC.

Here the CDR3 DNA reads TGTGCCAGCAGTCAGGGGCCCACTGAAGCTTTCTTT. This translates into CASSQGPTEAFF. This chain links TRBV12-3 or TRBV12-4 with TRBJ1-1; perhaps TRBD1 as D (6 bases). Between the trimmed V and J ends, which lost 5 bases and 4 bases, there was a span of 8 bases. This CDR3 comprises 12 residues.

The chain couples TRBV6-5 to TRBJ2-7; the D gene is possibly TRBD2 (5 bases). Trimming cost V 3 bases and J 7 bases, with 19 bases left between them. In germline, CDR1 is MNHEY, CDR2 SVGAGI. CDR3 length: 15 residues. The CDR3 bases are TGTGCCAGCAGTTATACTAACCCTAGGACTGAAGAGCAGTACTTC. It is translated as CASSYTNPRTEEQYF.

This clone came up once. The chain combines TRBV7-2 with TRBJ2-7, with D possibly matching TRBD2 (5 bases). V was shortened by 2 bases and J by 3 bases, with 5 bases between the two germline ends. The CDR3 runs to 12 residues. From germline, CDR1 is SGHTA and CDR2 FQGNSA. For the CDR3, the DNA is TGTGCCAGCAGCTTACGGGGCTACGAGCAGTACTTC. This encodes CASSLRGYEQYF.

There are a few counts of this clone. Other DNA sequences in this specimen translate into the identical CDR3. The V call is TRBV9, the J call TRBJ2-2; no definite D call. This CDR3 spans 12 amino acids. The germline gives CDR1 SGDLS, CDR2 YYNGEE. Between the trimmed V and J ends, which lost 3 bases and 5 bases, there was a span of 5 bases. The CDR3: CASSAKTGELFF. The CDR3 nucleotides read TGTGCCAGCAGCGCAAAGACCGGGGAGCTGTTTTTT.

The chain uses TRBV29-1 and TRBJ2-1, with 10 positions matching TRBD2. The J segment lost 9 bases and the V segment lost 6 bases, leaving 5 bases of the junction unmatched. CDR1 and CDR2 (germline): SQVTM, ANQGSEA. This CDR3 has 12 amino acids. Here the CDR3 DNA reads TGCAGCGTCTACGGGACTAGCGCTGAGCAGTTCTTC. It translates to CSVYGTSAEQFF.